These 3 T cell receptor beta chains were all obtained from the same sample, sequenced in a study of blood T cell repertoires in COVID-19. Some clones are missing from TCRdb's copy, which holds only in-frame ones; the method was immunoSEQ multiplex PCR. The sample has under 75,000 clones; roughly 80% are singletons. The sequenced material came from peripheral blood. The receptor set was obtained from a man between 70 and 80 years old who had recovered from COVID-19.

The CDR3 loop is CASSQGYRDEKLFF. Here the CDR3 DNA reads TGTGCCAGCAGCCAAGGCTACAGGGACGAAAAACTGTTTTTT. The chain couples TRBV16 to TRBJ1-4; D may be TRBD1 (6 bases). V dropped 2 bases and J dropped 8 bases, with 12 bases sitting between them. CDR1 KGHSY and CDR2 FQNENV come from the germline V gene. CDR3 length equals 14 residues.

The V call is TRBV24-1, the J call TRBJ2-2; 8 nucleotides agree with TRBD1. The CDR3 sequence is 15 residues long. The J segment lost 3 bases and the V segment lost 7 bases, leaving 6 bases of the junction unmatched. The germline V gene encodes CDR1 KGHDR and CDR2 SFDVKD. The CDR3 spells CATSEGQDYTGELFF. DNA for the CDR3: TGTGCCACCAGCGAGGGACAGGATTACACCGGGGAGCTGTTTTTT.

The rearrangement links TRBV10-3 to TRBJ2-1, with 8 bases matching TRBD1. This CDR3 region has 14 residues. Germline V gene data show CDR1 as ENHRY and CDR2 as SYGVKD. The junction had 8 bases not matched to a gene; V was cut back by 6 bases and J by 7 bases. The CDR3: CAIRIGQGRNEQFF. CDR3 DNA sequence: TGTGCCATCAGGATTGGACAGGGTAGGAATGAGCAGTTCTTC.